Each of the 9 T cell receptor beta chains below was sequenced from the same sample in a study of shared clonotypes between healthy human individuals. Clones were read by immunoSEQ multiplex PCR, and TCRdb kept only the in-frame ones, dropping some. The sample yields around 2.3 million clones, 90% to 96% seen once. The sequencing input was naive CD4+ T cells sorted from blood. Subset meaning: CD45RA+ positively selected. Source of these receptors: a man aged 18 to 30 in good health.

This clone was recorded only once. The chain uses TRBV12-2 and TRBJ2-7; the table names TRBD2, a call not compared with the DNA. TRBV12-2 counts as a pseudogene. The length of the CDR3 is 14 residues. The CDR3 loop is CASRWGTTKYEQYF. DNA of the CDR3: TGTGCAAGTCGCTGGGGGACTACGAAATACGAGCAGTACTTC.

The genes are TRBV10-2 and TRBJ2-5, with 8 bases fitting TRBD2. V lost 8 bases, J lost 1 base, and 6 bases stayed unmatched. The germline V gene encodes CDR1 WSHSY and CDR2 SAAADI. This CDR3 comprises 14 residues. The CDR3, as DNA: TGCGCCAGCGTATCCGGACTAGCCCAAGAGACCCAGTACTTC. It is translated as CASVSGLAQETQYF.

In DNA form, the CDR3 reads TGTGCCAGCATCTCAGAGGACGTCTATGGCTACACCTTC. Its protein is CASISEDVYGYTF. V gene TRBV21-1 combines with J gene TRBJ1-2. TRBV21-1 is annotated as a pseudogene. The CDR3 is made up of 13 amino acids.

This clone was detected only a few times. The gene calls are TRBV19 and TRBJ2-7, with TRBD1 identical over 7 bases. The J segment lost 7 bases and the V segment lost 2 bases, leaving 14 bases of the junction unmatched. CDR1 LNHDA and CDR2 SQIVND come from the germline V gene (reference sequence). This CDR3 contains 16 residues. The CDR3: CASSILPTGSSPEQYF. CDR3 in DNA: TGTGCCAGTAGTATACTCCCGACAGGGTCCAGCCCGGAGCAGTACTTC.

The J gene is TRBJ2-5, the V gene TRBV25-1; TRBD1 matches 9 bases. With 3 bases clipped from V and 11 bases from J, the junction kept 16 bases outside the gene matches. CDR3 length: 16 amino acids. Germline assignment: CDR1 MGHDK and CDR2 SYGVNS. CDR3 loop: CASSDPIQGAREEQYF. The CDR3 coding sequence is TGTGCCAGCAGTGACCCCATACAGGGGGCGCGGGAAGAGCAGTACTTC. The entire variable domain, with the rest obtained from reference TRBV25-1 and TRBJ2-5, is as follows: EADIYQTPRYLVIGTGKKITLECSQTMGHDKMYWYQQDPGMELHLIHYSYGVNSTEKGDLSSESTVSRIRTEHFPLTLESARPSHTSQYLCASSDPIQGAREEQYFGPGTRLLVL.

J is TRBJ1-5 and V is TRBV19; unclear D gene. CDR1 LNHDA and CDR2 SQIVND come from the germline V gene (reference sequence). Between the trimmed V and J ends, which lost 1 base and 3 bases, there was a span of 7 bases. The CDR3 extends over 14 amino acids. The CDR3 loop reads CASSIGWPNQPQHF. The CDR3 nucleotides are TGTGCCAGTAGTATAGGGTGGCCCAATCAGCCCCAGCATTTT.

The CDR3 here is CASSEGGSTDTQYF. CDR3 DNA: TGTGCCTCAAGTGAGGGGGGAAGCACAGATACGCAGTATTTT. The chain recombines TRBV7-9 with TRBJ2-3, with D possibly being TRBD1 or TRBD2 (6 bases each). V was trimmed by 11 bases and J by 0 bases, leaving 15 bases between them. CDR3 length equals 14 residues. Germline V gene data show CDR1 as SEHNR and CDR2 as FQNEAQ (reference sequence).

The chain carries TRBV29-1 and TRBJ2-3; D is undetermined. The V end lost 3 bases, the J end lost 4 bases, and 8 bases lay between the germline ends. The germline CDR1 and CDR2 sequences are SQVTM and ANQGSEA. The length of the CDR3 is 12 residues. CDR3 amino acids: CSVEPSADTQYF. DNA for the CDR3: TGCAGCGTTGAGCCCAGCGCAGATACGCAGTATTTT.

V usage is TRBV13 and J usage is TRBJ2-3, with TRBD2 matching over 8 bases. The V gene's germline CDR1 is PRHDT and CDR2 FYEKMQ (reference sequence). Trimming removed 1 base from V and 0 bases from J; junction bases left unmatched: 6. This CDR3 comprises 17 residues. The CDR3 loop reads CASSLAGGLYSTDTQYF. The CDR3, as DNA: TGTGCCAGCAGCTTAGCGGGGGGGCTGTATAGCACAGATACGCAGTATTTT.